These 14 T cell receptor beta chains were all obtained from the same sample, sequenced in a study of T cells in Graves' hyperthyroidism and ophthalmopathy. Researchers amplified the TCR beta CDR3 regions from RNA transcripts. First-round RT-PCR targeting the TCR CDR3 was performed with the HTBI primer set. TCRdb passed the multiplex PCR reads through MiXCR, listing each CDR3 protein once. Among a few hundred thousand distinct CDR3 sequences listed, 17% were seen once. Sequencing was carried out using blood. The source of these receptors is a woman aged 55-69 years with Graves' ophthalmopathy.

This clonotype was counted ten times or more. V usage is TRBV3-2 and J usage is TRBJ1-5; no DNA check was done on the table's D call, TRBD1. TRBV3-2 is noted as a pseudogene. There are 16 residues in the CDR3. In DNA form, the CDR3 reads TGTGCCAGCAGCCCTGGACAGGGGGCACGGAATCAGCCCCAGCATTTT. Amino acids: CASSPGQGARNQPQHF.

This chain connects TRBV6-1 to TRBJ1-2, with D uncertain. In germline, CDR1 is MNHNS, CDR2 SASEGT. The V end lost 1 base, the J end lost 0 bases, and 12 bases lay between the germline ends. The length of the CDR3 is 16 residues. CDR3 protein: CASSEVHHAANYGYTF. The CDR3 nucleotides are TGTGCCAGCAGTGAAGTCCACCATGCGGCTAACTATGGCTACACCTTC.

This clonotype showed up just once. The conserved phenylalanine or tryptophan normally closing the CDR3 is absent here, so this likely arose from a read error. The chain recombines TRBV5-6 with TRBJ2-7; TRBD1 aligns across 9 bases. Germline CDR1 is SGHDT and CDR2 is YYEEEE. J gave up 1 base and V 2 bases, and 4 bases lay outside the gene matches. CDR3 length: 15 residues. CDR3 region: CASSFRDRVSYEQYL. CDR3 in DNA: TGTGCCAGCAGCTTCCGGGACAGGGTGTCCTACGAGCAGTACCTC.

This clonotype was counted ten times or more. CDR3 amino acids: CASTPPGSYEQYF. The CDR3 DNA reads as TGTGCCAGCACTCCACCCGGTTCCTACGAGCAGTACTTC. This chain joins TRBV6-1 and TRBJ2-7, with D hard to call. The CDR3 runs to 13 residues. From germline, CDR1 is MNHNS and CDR2 SASEGT. Trimming took off 7 bases at V and 1 base at J, with 11 bases between the two ends.

This clonotype came up many times. The CDR3 spells CASSPESGSTQYF. The CDR3 coding sequence is TGTGCCAGCTCACCAGAAAGTGGGTCTACGCAGTATTTT. V and J are TRBV18 and TRBJ2-3; unclear D gene. Per the germline V gene, CDR1 is KGHSH and CDR2 is LQKENI. Between the trimmed V and J ends, which lost 2 bases and 8 bases, there was a span of 11 bases. The CDR3 covers 13 residues.

A word on this clonotype: At one end the junction does not follow the germline gene, possibly because of a read error. V and J are TRBV7-2 and TRBJ2-1; D unclear. Germline V gene data show CDR1 as SGHTA and CDR2 as FQGNSA. The CDR3 has 14 amino acids. CDR3 in DNA: TGTGCCAGCAGCGGGGTAGCTGGCTACAATGGGCAGTTCTTC. Protein product: CASSGVAGYNGQFF.

In this sample, this clonotype turned up many times. CDR3 amino acids: CASSFTGGPLGEQFF. CDR3 nucleotide sequence: TGTGCCAGCAGCTTCACGGGGGGGCCCCTGGGTGAGCAGTTCTTC. This rearrangement joins TRBV7-9 to TRBJ2-1; 8 bases match TRBD2. The CDR3 contains 15 residues. Germline lookup yields CDR1 SEHNR and CDR2 FQNEAQ (reference sequence). The ends lost 3 bases at V and 9 bases at J; junction bases unmatched: 10.

This clonotype was detected only a few times. The gene calls are TRBV5-1 and TRBJ2-3, with a tentative D call TRBD2 (6 bases). Per the germline V gene, CDR1 is SGHRS and CDR2 is YFSETQ. The length of the CDR3 is 13 residues. The germline V and J ends were trimmed by 2 bases and 6 bases, with 10 bases remaining between them. CDR3 coding DNA: TGCGCCAGCAGCTTAACAGGAGGGGATACGCAGTATTTT. It yields the protein CASSLTGGDTQYF.

The V call is TRBV10-3, the J call TRBJ1-5; D may be TRBD1 (6 bases). Trimming pared 3 bases from V and 7 bases from J, leaving 13 bases between. Germline CDR1 ENHRY, CDR2 SYGVKD. The CDR3 has 14 residues. CDR3 sequence reads: CAISESGGDQPQHF. In DNA form, the CDR3 reads TGTGCCATCAGTGAATCGGGGGGCGACCAGCCCCAGCATTTT.

This clonotype was observed many times. V usage is TRBV5-5 and J usage is TRBJ1-1; 11 bases map to TRBD1. Germline V gene sequence: CDR1 SGHKS, CDR2 YYEKEE (reference sequence). There are 16 residues in the CDR3. The trim removed 4 bases at V and 5 bases at J, leaving 10 bases unmatched. The CDR3 coding sequence is TGTGCCAGCAGCCAAGGACAGGGGGCGCTGGGGACTGAAGCTTTCTTT. It codes for CASSQGQGALGTEAFF.

CDR3 in amino acids: CAISSLSRDSYEQYF. CDR3 in DNA: TGTGCCATCAGCTCCTTGTCCCGGGACAGCTACGAGCAGTACTTC. V gene TRBV10-3 combines with J gene TRBJ2-7, with 7 positions matching TRBD1. The CDR3 extends over 15 amino acids. The germline CDR1 and CDR2 sequences are ENHRY and SYGVKD. With V trimmed by 6 bases and J by 3 bases, 11 bases remained unmatched.

This chain connects TRBV20-1 to TRBJ2-5, with TRBD1 matching over 10 bases. Germline CDR1 is DFQATT and CDR2 is SNEGSKA (reference sequence). The V and J ends lost 3 bases and 2 bases, in that order; junction bases with no gene match: 6. The CDR3 extends over 15 amino acids. CDR3 coding DNA: TGCAGTGCTAGTCCCTGGACAGGGGGTCAAGAGACCCAGTACTTC. Amino acids: CSASPWTGGQETQYF.

In this sample, this clonotype turned up many times. CDR3 sequence reads: CASSPSPTTYEQYF. The CDR3 DNA reads as TGTGCCAGCTCACCAAGTCCGACAACCTACGAGCAGTACTTC. The V gene is TRBV18, the J gene TRBJ2-7; D gene ambiguous. Germline V gives CDR1 KGHSH, CDR2 LQKENI. Trimming took 2 bases from V and 2 from J, leaving 10 bases between them. The CDR3 totals 14 residues. Based on the CDR3 plus reference TRBV18 and TRBJ2-7, the full variable domain is NAGVMQNPRHLVRRRGQEARLRCSPMKGHSHVYWYRQLPEEGLKFMVYLQKENIIDESGMPKERFSAEFPKEGPSILRIQQVVRGDSAAYFCASSPSPTTYEQYFGPGTRLTVT.

This clonotype was recorded at least ten times. The rearrangement joins TRBV20-1 to TRBJ2-3, with D maybe TRBD1 (6 bases). The CDR3 covers 15 residues. The ends were cut back, 5 bases at V and 0 bases at J, with 15 bases in the middle. The V gene's germline CDR1 is DFQATT and CDR2 SNEGSKA (reference sequence). The CDR3 loop reads CSAPRPGASTDTQYF. Written as DNA, the CDR3 is TGCAGTGCTCCCCGGCCAGGGGCAAGCACAGATACGCAGTATTTT.